The 8 T cell receptor beta chains given below trace back to one sample, sequenced in a study of T cell responses to AZD1222 COVID-19 vaccine. Measured with immunoSEQ multiplex PCR; TCRdb has only the in-frame clones, and not every one. Of 120,000 or so clones listed, about 90% are singletons. The specimen comprised peripheral blood, sampled on day 0 of AZD1222 vaccination. The receptors were sampled from an adult in good health.

The chain employs TRBV27 and TRBJ1-1, with D maybe TRBD1 (6 bases). Trimming cost V 3 bases and J 1 base, with 12 bases left between them. Germline V gives CDR1 MNHEY, CDR2 SMNVEV (reference sequence). The CDR3 length is 15 residues. CDR3 protein: CASSFSVQGNTEAFF. The CDR3 bases are TGTGCCAGCAGTTTTTCCGTACAGGGGAACACTGAAGCTTTCTTT.

The rearrangement uses TRBV28 and TRBJ1-4; the D is unclear. This CDR3 spans 14 amino acids. V gave up 6 bases and J gave up 0 bases, with 8 bases separating them. Germline assignment: CDR1 MDHEN and CDR2 SYDVKM. CDR3 residues: CASRMPSTNEKLFF. As DNA, the CDR3 is TGTGCCAGCAGGATGCCCTCAACTAATGAAAAACTGTTTTTT.

This chain joins TRBV6-1 and TRBJ1-1; D unresolved. Per the germline V gene, CDR1 is MNHNS and CDR2 is SASEGT. V shed 2 bases and J shed 11 bases, with 15 bases lying between them. The CDR3 covers 13 residues. The CDR3 DNA follows: TGTGCCAGCAGTGAATTCAGGTCCTCGTGGGCTTTCTTT. This translates into CASSEFRSSWAFF.

The chain combines TRBV6-1 with TRBJ2-7; TRBD1 agrees at 12 bases. V gave up 3 bases and J gave up 0 bases; unmatched junction bases: 3. Per germline, CDR1 MNHNS and CDR2 SASEGT. The length of the CDR3 is 16 residues. As DNA, the CDR3 is TGTGCCAGCAGTGAGCCGGGACAGGGGGCCTCCTACGAGCAGTACTTC. This sequence encodes CASSEPGQGASYEQYF.

The chain recombines TRBV20-1 with TRBJ2-5, with no clear D. Germline CDR1 DFQATT, CDR2 SNEGSKA (reference sequence). This CDR3 has 13 amino acids. Trimming took off 3 bases at V and 2 bases at J, with 10 bases between the two ends. CDR3 sequence reads: CSASIVRQETQYF. CDR3 sequence (DNA): TGCAGTGCTAGTATAGTCCGGCAAGAGACCCAGTACTTC.

V is TRBV24-1 and J is TRBJ1-2; TRBD1 is a possible D gene (6 bases). V lost 4 bases and J lost 5, with 13 bases in between. This CDR3 comprises 14 residues. Germline CDR1 and CDR2: KGHDR and SFDVKD. CDR3 DNA: TGTGCCACCAGTGAAACGGACAGCACGTATGGCTACACCTTC. It encodes CATSETDSTYGYTF.

This clone was observed a single time. This chain links TRBV19 with TRBJ2-2; D gene unclear. The CDR3 totals 14 residues. CDR1 is LNHDA, CDR2 SQIVND, per germline (reference sequence). V was pared by 7 bases and J by 4 bases, with 13 bases between. The CDR3 is CASTRSAATGELFF. In DNA, the CDR3 is TGTGCCAGTACCCGCTCGGCGGCCACCGGGGAGCTGTTTTTT.

V and J are TRBV7-8 and TRBJ1-1, with D unresolved. The CDR3 is made up of 13 amino acids. Germline CDR1 reads SGHVS; CDR2 reads FQNEAQ. Trimming cost V 5 bases and J 1 base, with 8 bases left between them. CDR3 sequence: CASSAYKNTEAFF. CDR3 nucleotides: TGTGCCAGCAGCGCCTACAAGAACACTGAAGCTTTCTTT.